A selection of T cell receptor beta chains follows, all from one sample in a study of T cell repertoires in cytomegalovirus infection. These TCRs' antigens remain unknown. Using its own MiXCR run on the reads, TCRdb lists one record per CDR3 protein. The table has 300,000 to 400,000 distinct CDR3 sequences, 25% seen once. Sequenced material: cultured PBMCs, taken from culture after CMV antigen stimulation. These receptors were obtained from a human donor in good health (CMV status not recorded). Some clones in this sample may be carry-over from other donors' samples. CDR3s include the opening cysteine and the closing phenylalanine or tryptophan. The D gene is left open where the match is weak. Clone size is given for some rows only: seen once, a few or many times, or a class if the clone is expanded.

>TRBV7-2|TRBJ2-1|many|.
TGTGCCAGCAGCTTAGTAGTTTCGCAGGGGTGGAATGAGCAGTTCTTC
CASSLVVSQGWNEQFF
>TRBV11-2|TRBJ1-1|few|.
TGTGCCAGCAGCTCCCAGGGGATTGAAGCTTTCTTT
CASSSQGIEAFF
>TRBV5-1|TRBJ1-1|few|.
TGCGCCAGCAGCTTGGGGGCAGAACTGAACACTGAAGCTTTCTTT
CASSLGAELNTEAFF
>TRBV7-2|TRBJ1-1|.|.
TGTGCCAGCAGAGCCCAGGGGACCATGAACACTGAAGCTTTCTTT
CASRAQGTMNTEAFF
>TRBV5-4|TRBJ2-1|.|.
TGTGCCAGCAGCTTGACCGGGGCTTTTTCCTACAATGAGCAGTTCTTC
CASSLTGAFSYNEQFF
>TRBV6-8|TRBJ1-5|.|TRBD1
TGTGCCAGCAGTTACCGGGCGACAGGGAAGTTACAGCCCCAGCATTTT
CASSYRATGKLQPQHF
>TRBV10-3|TRBJ2-3|.|.
TGTGCCATCAGTGGGCAGAGCACAGATACGCAGTATTTT
CAISGQSTDTQYF
>TRBV25-1|TRBJ2-1|.|.
TGTGCCAGCAGTGGGAAGGACACCAATGAGCAGTTCTTC
CASSGKDTNEQFF
>TRBV12-3/TRBV12-4|TRBJ2-5|many|.
TGTGCCAGCAGTCCCCGGGCAAACCAAGAGACCCAGTACTTC
CASSPRANQETQYF
>TRBV7-2|TRBJ2-7|many|TRBD1
TGTGCCAGCAGCTCCGGGACAGGGTCCTACGAGCAGTACTTC
CASSSGTGSYEQYF
>TRBV6-2/TRBV6-3|TRBJ1-3|few|.
TGTGCCAGCAGTCTGGGACACCCGCATTCCTCTGGAAACACCATATATTTT
CASSLGHPHSSGNTIYF
>TRBV7-2|TRBJ1-4|many|TRBD1
TGTGCCAGCAGCTCGGACAGGACAACTAATGAAAAACTGTTTTTT
CASSSDRTTNEKLFF
>TRBV27|TRBJ2-1|.|.
TGTGCCAGCAGTTTAAACCTAGGCGGGCGGACCAATGAGCAGTTCTTC
CASSLNLGGRTNEQFF
>TRBV4-3|TRBJ1-5|few|.
TGCGCCAGCAGCCAAGATTATCGGGACGGCCTTCGGCCCCAGCATTTT
CASSQDYRDGLRPQHF
>TRBV7-2|TRBJ2-5|.|.
TGTGCCAGCAGCCCCCTCTTCCCCGAGACCCAGTACTTC
CASSPLFPETQYF
>TRBV7-2|TRBJ2-1|many|.
TGTGCCAGCAGCTCGGGGCTCTACAATGAGCAGTTCTTC
CASSSGLYNEQFF
>TRBV27|TRBJ2-6|few|.
TGTGCCAGCAGTCACTACTCTGGGGCCAACGTCCTGACTTTC
CASSHYSGANVLTF
>TRBV7-8|TRBJ2-1|few|TRBD2
TGTGCCAGCAGCCGTACCGGGACTAGGGCCTACAATGAGCAGTTCTTC
CASSRTGTRAYNEQFF
>TRBV7-2|TRBJ2-3|.|TRBD2
TGTGCCAGCAGCTTAGCCCCAGGCGGGAGAGGAACAGATACGCAGTATTTT
CASSLAPGGRGTDTQYF
>TRBV7-3|TRBJ2-2|.|TRBD2
TGTGCCAGCAGCACTAGCGGGAGCCCGAACACCGGGGAGCTGTTTTTT
CASSTSGSPNTGELFF
>TRBV11-1|TRBJ2-1|.|TRBD1
TGTGCCAGCAGGGAAGACAGGGTCGGGTACAATGAGCAGTTCTTC
CASREDRVGYNEQFF
>TRBV7-2|TRBJ1-2|many|TRBD1
TGTGCCAGCAGCTTACGATTCAAACAGGGGGGTAGGATAGTCTATGGCTACACCTTC
CASSLRFKQGGRIVYGYTF
>TRBV11-2|TRBJ2-3|many|TRBD2
TGTGCCAGCAGCTCCCAACGGCTAGCGGGAACAGATACGCAGTATTTT
CASSSQRLAGTDTQYF
>TRBV12-3/TRBV12-4|TRBJ2-1|few|.
TGTGCCAGCAGTCTCTCCCGCGGGAGAAGCCAGGGGAATGAGCAGTTCTTC
CASSLSRGRSQGNEQFF
>TRBV29-1|TRBJ2-2|.|.
TGCAGCGTTGACGCGGCTAATACCGGGGAGCTGTTTTTT
CSVDAANTGELFF
>TRBV5-1|TRBJ2-5|.|.
TGCGCCAGCAGCTTGGACGGTACCCAAGAGACCCAGTACTTC
CASSLDGTQETQYF
>TRBV12-3/TRBV12-4|TRBJ1-5|.|TRBD1
TGTGCCAGCAGACCCTCCGGGACAGGGGGCAATCAGCCCCAGCATTTT
CASRPSGTGGNQPQHF
>TRBV11-2|TRBJ2-5|few|.
TGTGCCAGCAGCATCCCTCGCTCAGTAGGGGAGACCCAGTACTTC
CASSIPRSVGETQYF
>TRBV12-3/TRBV12-4|TRBJ2-3|many|TRBD2
TGTGCCAGCAGCTACGGACTAGCGGGACCAGAAACGCAGTATTTT
CASSYGLAGPETQYF
>TRBV24-1|TRBJ2-1|few|.
TGTGCCACCAGTGACCCGCTGGGGTACAATGAGCAGTTCTTC
CATSDPLGYNEQFF
>TRBV6-2/TRBV6-3|TRBJ2-7|many|.
TGTGCCAGCAGTTACGAGGACAGCAGCCTTTACGAGCAGTACTTC
CASSYEDSSLYEQYF
>TRBV7-4|TRBJ1-1|.|TRBD1
TGTGCCAGCAGCGGGACAGGGGGCGAGAGGGCTGAAGCTTTCTTT
CASSGTGGERAEAFF
>TRBV19|TRBJ2-1|few|TRBD2
TGTGCCAGTAGTATTGGGACTAGCGTCGCCAATGAGCAGTTCTTC
CASSIGTSVANEQFF
>TRBV10-3|TRBJ1-5|few|.
TGTGCCATCAGTGAGACAAATCAGCCCCAGCATTTT
CAISETNQPQHF
>TRBV7-4|TRBJ2-2|few|.
TGTGCCAGCAGCCACAGGCCAGCGGAAAACACCGGGGAGCTGTTTTTT
CASSHRPAENTGELFF
>TRBV7-8|TRBJ1-5|many|.
TGTGCCAGCAGCTTAGTAGCTCTCGGCGGCAATCAGCCCCAGCATTTT
CASSLVALGGNQPQHF
>TRBV2|TRBJ1-4|many|.
TGTGCCAGTTTAAGGACGGGGAATGAAAAACTGTTTTTT
CASLRTGNEKLFF
>TRBV19|TRBJ2-5|few|.
TGTGCCAGTAGTCGGCGCTTCCAGTTGGGGGAGACCCAGTACTTC
CASSRRFQLGETQYF
>TRBV20-1|TRBJ2-5|many|TRBD2
TGCAGTGCTAGTAGGGCTAGCGGGAGTAAAGAGACCCAGTACTTC
CSASRASGSKETQYF
>TRBV15|TRBJ2-1|few|.
TGTGCCACCAGCAGAGATTTTTCGGGAGCCCTGTGGGAGCAGTTCTTC
CATSRDFSGALWEQFF
>TRBV11-3|TRBJ2-1|.|.
TGTGCCAGCAGCTTTTTAGGGCCGGGGTGGAATGAGCAGTTCTTC
CASSFLGPGWNEQFF
>TRBV4-1|TRBJ2-3|.|.
TGCGCCAGCAGCCAAGAGGGTCCTAGCACAGATACGCAGTATTTT
CASSQEGPSTDTQYF
>TRBV20-1|TRBJ1-5|few|.
TGCAGTGCTAGTCCGGATACGGGCAATCAGCCCCAGCATTTT
CSASPDTGNQPQHF
>TRBV7-2|TRBJ2-5|many|TRBD1
TGTGCCAGCAGCAGACAGGGGGCTACAGAGACCCAGTACTTC
CASSRQGATETQYF
>TRBV28|TRBJ2-1|.|.
TGTGCCAGCAGCCCCCCGTCACCCGGGAATGAGCAGTTCTTC
CASSPPSPGNEQFF
>TRBV10-3|TRBJ2-3|few|.
TGTGCCATCAGTGGGGCCCCGGAGGGACTGGCCACAGATACGCAGTATTTT
CAISGAPEGLATDTQYF
>TRBV7-2|TRBJ2-1|few|.
TGTGCCAGCAGCTTAGCGCGAGAGGGTCAGCAGTTCTTC
CASSLAREGQQFF
>TRBV5-1|TRBJ1-4|.|.
TGCGCCAGCAGAGACGACAGGACCTCGAGTGAAAAACTGTTTTTT
CASRDDRTSSEKLFF
>TRBV6-6|TRBJ1-1|.|TRBD1
TGTGCCAGCAGCACAGGGGGCTTCGCTGAAGCTTTCTTT
CASSTGGFAEAFF
>TRBV19|TRBJ2-2|.|.
TGTGCCAGTAGTATTATTGGGGCCGGGGAGCTGTTTTTT
CASSIIGAGELFF